Sequencing of this T cell receptor (beta chain) was carried out in a study of T-cell reconstitution after alpha-beta-depleted transplantation in children. The CDR3 is made up of 13 amino acids. Comment on this clonotype: A read error may account for a junction end that differs from germline.

Molecular barcoding with unique molecular identifiers was used for the TCRbeta library. Via MiXCR, TCRdb re-called the PCR reads, giving one row per CDR3 protein. Here the sample spans about 400,000 distinct CDR3 sequences, about 20% being singletons. The sequenced sample was PBMCs from the stem cell graft donor, obtained from the stem cell graft. V usage is TRBV12-3 or TRBV12-4 and J usage is TRBJ1-5; D is undetermined. The origin of this receptor is a human donor who donated a stem cell graft to a child with acute myeloid leukemia. The CDR3 here is CVSSLSRDQPQHF. The CDR3 DNA is TGTGTCAGCAGTTTATCGCGGGATCAGCCCCAGCATTTT.